This T cell receptor (beta chain) stems from a study of cytomegalovirus exposure and HLA in healthy donors. The study's findings and limits: Across donors, most TCRs were seen rarely, yet some public ones were widespread.

Profiling relied on immunoSEQ multiplex PCR, and the TCRdb table lists in-frame clones only, not all of them. Seen here are some 170,000 clones, approximately 87% observed once, and the top ten hold roughly 1.5%. With 5 bases removed from V and 2 bases from J, the gap between germline ends came to 10 bases. This CDR3 has 13 residues. From germline, CDR1 is SGHVS and CDR2 FQNEAQ. To note about this clone: Its antigen is still unknown.

The V call is TRBV7-8, the J call TRBJ2-7, with D hard to call. The sequence was obtained from a woman in her 30s in good health and CMV-seronegative. Sequenced material: PBMCs. The DNA of the CDR3 is TGTGCCAGCAGCCGACGAGGTACCTACGAGCAGTACTTC. Protein sequence: CASSRRGTYEQYF.